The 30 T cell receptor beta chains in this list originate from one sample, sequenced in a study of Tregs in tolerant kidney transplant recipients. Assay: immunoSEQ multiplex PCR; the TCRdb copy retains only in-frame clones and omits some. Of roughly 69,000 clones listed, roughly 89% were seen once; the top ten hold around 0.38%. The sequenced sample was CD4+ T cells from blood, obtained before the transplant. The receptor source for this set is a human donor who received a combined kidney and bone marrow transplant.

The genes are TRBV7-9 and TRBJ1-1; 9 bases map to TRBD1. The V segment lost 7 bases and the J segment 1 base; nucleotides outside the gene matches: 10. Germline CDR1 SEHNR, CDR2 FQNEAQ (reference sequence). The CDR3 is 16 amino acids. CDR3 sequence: CASTLRQGVGNTEAFF. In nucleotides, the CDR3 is TGTGCCAGCACCCTCCGACAGGGGGTTGGGAACACTGAAGCTTTCTTT.

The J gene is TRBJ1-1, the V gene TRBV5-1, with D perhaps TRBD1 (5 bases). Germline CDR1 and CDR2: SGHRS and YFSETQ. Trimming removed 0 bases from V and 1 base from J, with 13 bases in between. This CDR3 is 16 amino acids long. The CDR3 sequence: CASSLALGAANTEAFF. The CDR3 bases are TGCGCCAGCAGCTTGGCCTTAGGGGCGGCGAACACTGAAGCTTTCTTT.

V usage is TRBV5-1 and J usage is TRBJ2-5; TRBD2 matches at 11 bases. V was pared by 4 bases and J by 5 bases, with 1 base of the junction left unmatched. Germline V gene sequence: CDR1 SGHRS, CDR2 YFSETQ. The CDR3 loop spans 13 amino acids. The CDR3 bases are TGCGCCAGCAGCGGGACTAGCGGTGAGACCCAGTACTTC. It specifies CASSGTSGETQYF.

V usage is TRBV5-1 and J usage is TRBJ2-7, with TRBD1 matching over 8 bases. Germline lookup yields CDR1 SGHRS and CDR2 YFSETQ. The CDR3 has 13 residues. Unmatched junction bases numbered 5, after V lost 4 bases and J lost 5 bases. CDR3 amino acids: CASSPIQGDEQYF. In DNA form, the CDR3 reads TGCGCCAGCAGCCCAATACAGGGGGACGAGCAGTACTTC.

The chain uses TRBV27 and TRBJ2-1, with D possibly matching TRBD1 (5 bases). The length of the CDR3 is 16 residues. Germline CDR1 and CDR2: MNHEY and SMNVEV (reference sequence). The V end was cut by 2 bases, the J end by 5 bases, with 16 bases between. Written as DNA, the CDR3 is TGTGCCAGCAGTTTAGAGGCAGGGCATGGGGACAATGAGCAGTTCTTC. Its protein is CASSLEAGHGDNEQFF.

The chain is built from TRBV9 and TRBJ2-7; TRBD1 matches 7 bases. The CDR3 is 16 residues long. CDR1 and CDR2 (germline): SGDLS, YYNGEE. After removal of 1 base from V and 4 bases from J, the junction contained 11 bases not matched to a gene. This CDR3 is CASSVSGTASLYEQYF. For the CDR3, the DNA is TGTGCCAGCAGCGTATCCGGGACAGCCTCTTTATACGAGCAGTACTTC.

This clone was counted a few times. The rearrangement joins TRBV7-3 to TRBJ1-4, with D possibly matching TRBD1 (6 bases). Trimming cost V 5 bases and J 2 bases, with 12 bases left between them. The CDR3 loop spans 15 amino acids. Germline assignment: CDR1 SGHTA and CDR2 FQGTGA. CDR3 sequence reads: CASSRTGSTNEKLFF. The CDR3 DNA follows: TGTGCCAGCAGCCGTACAGGGTCGACTAATGAAAAACTGTTTTTT.

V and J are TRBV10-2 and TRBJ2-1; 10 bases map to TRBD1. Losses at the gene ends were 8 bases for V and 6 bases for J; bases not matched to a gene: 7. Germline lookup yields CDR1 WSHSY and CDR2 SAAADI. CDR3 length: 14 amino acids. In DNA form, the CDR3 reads TGCGCCAGCTCCGGGACAGGGGTTGGCAATGAGCAGTTCTTC. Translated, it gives CASSGTGVGNEQFF.

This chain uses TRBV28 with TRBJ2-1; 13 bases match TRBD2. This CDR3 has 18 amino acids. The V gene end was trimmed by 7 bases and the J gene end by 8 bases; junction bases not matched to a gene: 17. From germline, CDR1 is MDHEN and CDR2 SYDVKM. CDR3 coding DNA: TGTGCCAGCACCGATAAAACGCCGGGACTAGCGGGAAGGGATGAGCAGTTCTTC. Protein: CASTDKTPGLAGRDEQFF. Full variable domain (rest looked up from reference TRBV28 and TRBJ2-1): DVKVTQSSRYLVKRTGEKVFLECVQDMDHENMFWYRQDPGLGLRLIYFSYDVKMKEKGDIPEGYSVSREKKERFSLILESASTNQTSMYLCASTDKTPGLAGRDEQFFGPGTRLTVL.

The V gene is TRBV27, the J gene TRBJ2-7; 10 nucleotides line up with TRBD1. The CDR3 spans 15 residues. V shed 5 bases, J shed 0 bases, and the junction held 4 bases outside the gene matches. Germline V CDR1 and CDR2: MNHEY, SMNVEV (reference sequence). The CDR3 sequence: CASSKWDRGSYEQYF. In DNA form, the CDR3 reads TGTGCCAGCAGTAAATGGGACAGGGGCTCCTACGAGCAGTACTTC.

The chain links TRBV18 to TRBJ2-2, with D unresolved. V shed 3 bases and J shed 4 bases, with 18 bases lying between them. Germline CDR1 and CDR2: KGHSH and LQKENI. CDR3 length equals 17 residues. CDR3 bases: TGTGCCAGCTCACCTGTAATAGGTCGGCGAGGCACCGGGGAGCTGTTTTTT. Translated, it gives CASSPVIGRRGTGELFF. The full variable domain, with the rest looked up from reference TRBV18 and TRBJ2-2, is NAGVMQNPRHLVRRRGQEARLRCSPMKGHSHVYWYRQLPEEGLKFMVYLQKENIIDESGMPKERFSAEFPKEGPSILRIQQVVRGDSAAYFCASSPVIGRRGTGELFFGEGSRLTVL.

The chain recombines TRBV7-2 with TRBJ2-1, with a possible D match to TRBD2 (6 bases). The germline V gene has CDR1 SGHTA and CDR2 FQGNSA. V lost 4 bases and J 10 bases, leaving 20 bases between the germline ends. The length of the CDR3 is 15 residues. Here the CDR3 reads CASSSRDWVMEEQFF. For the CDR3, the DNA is TGTGCCAGCAGCTCCCGGGACTGGGTGATGGAGGAGCAGTTCTTC.

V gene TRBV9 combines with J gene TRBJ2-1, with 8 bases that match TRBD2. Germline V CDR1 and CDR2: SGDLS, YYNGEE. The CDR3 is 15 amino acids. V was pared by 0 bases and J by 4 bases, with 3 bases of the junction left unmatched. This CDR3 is CASSVASGLYNEQFF. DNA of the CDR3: TGTGCCAGCAGCGTAGCTAGCGGGCTTTACAATGAGCAGTTCTTC.

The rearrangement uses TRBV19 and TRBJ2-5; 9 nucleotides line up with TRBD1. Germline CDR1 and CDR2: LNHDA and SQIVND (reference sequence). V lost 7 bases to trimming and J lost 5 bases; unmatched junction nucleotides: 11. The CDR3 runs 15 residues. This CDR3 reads CASNNPGQGRETQYF. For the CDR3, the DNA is TGTGCCAGTAATAACCCGGGACAGGGCCGGGAGACCCAGTACTTC.

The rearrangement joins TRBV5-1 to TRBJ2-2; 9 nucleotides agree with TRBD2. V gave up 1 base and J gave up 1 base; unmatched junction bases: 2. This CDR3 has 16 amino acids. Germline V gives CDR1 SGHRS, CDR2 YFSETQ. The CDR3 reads CASSLQAGGNTGELFF. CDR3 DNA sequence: TGCGCCAGCAGCTTGCAAGCGGGAGGGAACACCGGGGAGCTGTTTTTT.

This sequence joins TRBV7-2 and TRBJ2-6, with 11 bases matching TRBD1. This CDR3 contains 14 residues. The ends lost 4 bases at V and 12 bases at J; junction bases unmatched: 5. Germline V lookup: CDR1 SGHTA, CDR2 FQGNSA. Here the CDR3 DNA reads TGTGCCAGCAGCTCGTGGACAGGGGGCTTCGTCCTGACTTTC. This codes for CASSSWTGGFVLTF.

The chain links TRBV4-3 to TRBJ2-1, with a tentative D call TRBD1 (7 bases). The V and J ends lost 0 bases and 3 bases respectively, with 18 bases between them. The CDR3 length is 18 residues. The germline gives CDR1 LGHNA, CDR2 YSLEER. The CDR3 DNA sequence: TGCGCCAGCAGCCAAGATCTTAATAGGCAGGGGGGCTACAATGAGCAGTTCTTC. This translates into CASSQDLNRQGGYNEQFF.

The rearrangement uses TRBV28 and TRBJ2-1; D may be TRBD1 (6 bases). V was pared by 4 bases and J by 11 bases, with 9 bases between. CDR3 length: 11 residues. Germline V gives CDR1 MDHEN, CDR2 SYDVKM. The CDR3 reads CASSYRDKQFF. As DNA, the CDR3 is TGTGCCAGCAGTTACCGGGACAAGCAGTTCTTC.

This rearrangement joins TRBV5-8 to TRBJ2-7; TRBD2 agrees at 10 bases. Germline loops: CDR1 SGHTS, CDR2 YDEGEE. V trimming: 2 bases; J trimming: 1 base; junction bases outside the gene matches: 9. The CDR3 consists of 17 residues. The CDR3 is CASSFSGTSDPSYEQYF. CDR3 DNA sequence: TGTGCCAGCAGCTTCTCCGGGACTAGCGACCCTTCCTACGAGCAGTACTTC.

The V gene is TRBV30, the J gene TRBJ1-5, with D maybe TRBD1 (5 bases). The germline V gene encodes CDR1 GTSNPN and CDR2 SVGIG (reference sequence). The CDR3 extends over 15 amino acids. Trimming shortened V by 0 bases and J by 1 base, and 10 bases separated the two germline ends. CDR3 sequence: CAWSVVGGSNQPQHF. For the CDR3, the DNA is TGTGCCTGGAGTGTAGTGGGGGGAAGCAATCAGCCCCAGCATTTT.

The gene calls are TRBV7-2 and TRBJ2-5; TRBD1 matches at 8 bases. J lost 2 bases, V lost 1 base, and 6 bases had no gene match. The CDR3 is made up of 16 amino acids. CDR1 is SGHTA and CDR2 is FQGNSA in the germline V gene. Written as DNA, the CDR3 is TGTGCCAGCAGCTTAGTTCAGGGGGCCAGACAAGAGACCCAGTACTTC. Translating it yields CASSLVQGARQETQYF. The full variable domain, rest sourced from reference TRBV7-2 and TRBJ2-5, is GAGVSQSPSNKVTEKGKDVELRCDPISGHTALYWYRQSLGQGLEFLIYFQGNSAPDKSGLPSDRFSAERTGGSVSTLTIQRTQQEDSAVYLCASSLVQGARQETQYFGPGTRLLVL.

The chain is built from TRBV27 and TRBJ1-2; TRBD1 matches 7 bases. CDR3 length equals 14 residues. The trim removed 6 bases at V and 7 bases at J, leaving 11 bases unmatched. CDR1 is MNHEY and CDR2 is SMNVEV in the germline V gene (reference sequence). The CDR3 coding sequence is TGTGCCAGCAGCCGAGGTGACAGGGCTTCTGGCTACACCTTC. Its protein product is CASSRGDRASGYTF.

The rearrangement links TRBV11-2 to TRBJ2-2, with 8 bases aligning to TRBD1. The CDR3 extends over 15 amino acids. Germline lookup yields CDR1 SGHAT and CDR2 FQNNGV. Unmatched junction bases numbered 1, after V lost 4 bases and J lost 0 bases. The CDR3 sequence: CASSSGGANTGELFF. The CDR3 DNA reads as TGTGCCAGCAGCTCAGGGGGCGCGAACACCGGGGAGCTGTTTTTT.

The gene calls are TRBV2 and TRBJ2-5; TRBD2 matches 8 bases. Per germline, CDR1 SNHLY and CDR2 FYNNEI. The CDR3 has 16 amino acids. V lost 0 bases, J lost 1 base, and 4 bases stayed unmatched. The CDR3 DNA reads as TGTGCCAGCAGTGAAGCTGAGCGGGGGATCCAAGAGACCCAGTACTTC. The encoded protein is CASSEAERGIQETQYF.

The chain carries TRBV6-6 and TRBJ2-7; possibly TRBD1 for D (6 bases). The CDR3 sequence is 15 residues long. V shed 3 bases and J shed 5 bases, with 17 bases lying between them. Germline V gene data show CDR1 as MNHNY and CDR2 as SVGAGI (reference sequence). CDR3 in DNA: TGTGCCAGCAGTTATCCAACAGGGAAGGCTAACGAGCAGTACTTC. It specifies CASSYPTGKANEQYF.

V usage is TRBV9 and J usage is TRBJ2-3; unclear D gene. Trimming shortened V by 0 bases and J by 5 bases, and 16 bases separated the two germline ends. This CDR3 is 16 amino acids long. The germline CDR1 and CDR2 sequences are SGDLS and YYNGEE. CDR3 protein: CASSVGGSSGEDTQYF. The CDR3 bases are TGTGCCAGCAGCGTAGGAGGATCTTCCGGTGAAGATACGCAGTATTTT.

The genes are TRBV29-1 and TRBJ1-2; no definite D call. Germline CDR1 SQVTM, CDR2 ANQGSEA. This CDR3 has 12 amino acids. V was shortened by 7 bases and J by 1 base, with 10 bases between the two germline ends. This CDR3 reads CSAYSGNYGYTF. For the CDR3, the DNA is TGCAGCGCCTACAGTGGTAACTATGGCTACACCTTC.

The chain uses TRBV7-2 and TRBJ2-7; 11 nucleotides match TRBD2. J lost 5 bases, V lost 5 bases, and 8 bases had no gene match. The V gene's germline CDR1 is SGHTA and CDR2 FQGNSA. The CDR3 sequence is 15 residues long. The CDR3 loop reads CASSPTSGSRNEQYF. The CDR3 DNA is TGTGCCAGCAGCCCCACTAGCGGGAGTCGCAACGAGCAGTACTTC.

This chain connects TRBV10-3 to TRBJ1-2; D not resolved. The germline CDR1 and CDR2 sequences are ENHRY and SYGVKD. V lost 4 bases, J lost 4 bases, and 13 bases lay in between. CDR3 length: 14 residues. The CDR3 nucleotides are TGTGCCATCAGTGGAGAGGGCACACTCTATGGCTACACCTTC. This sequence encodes CAISGEGTLYGYTF.

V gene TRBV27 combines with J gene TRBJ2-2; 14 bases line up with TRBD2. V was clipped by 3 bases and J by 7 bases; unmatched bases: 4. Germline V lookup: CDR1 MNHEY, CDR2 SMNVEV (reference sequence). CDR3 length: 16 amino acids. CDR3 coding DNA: TGTGCCAGCAGTTTGGGACTAGCGGGAGTGGGCGGGGAGCTGTTTTTT. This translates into CASSLGLAGVGGELFF.